In its sample, the clone carrying this TCR beta chain was seen once. Its antigen is undetermined. These data belong to a study of shared clonotypes between healthy human individuals. Profiled with immunoSEQ multiplex PCR; TCRdb holds only in-frame clones, not every one. The sample has 2,500,000 or so clones, 85% to 95% seen once. Whole-study results and caveats: The study generally estimated greater richness for naive than memory subsets.

The V gene's germline CDR1 is SGHAT and CDR2 FQNNGV. This CDR3 has 16 residues. Germline trimming cut 5 bases from V and 1 base from J; bases unmatched to any gene: 8. The chain has TRBV11-2 and TRBJ2-1, with TRBD2 matching 7 bases. This clonotype was sampled from a man younger than 30 in good health. Some clones in this sample may be carry-over from other donors' samples. Input material: naive CD4+ T cells from PBMCs. Subset: CD45RA+ positively selected. The CDR3 DNA follows: TGTGCCAGCAGCCCCATCCTAGCGGAATCCTACAATGAGCAGTTCTTC. Its protein is CASSPILAESYNEQFF.